These 4 T cell receptor beta chains came from one sample sequenced in a study of T cell changes during pregnancy in multiple sclerosis. Sequencing used immunoSEQ multiplex PCR; TCRdb keeps in-frame clones, though not all of them. The table records about 22,000 clones, 85% to 90% of them present only once. The specimen was CD4+ T cells from peripheral blood mononuclear cells, collected in the second trimester of pregnancy. These receptors all come from a female donor in good health, enrolled as a control in a pregnancy study.

This clone appeared once. The chain combines TRBV7-9 with TRBJ1-1; 7 nucleotides line up with TRBD1. V dropped 1 base and J dropped 3; count of bases not matched to a gene: 2. The CDR3 runs to 14 residues. The germline CDR1 and CDR2 sequences are SEHNR and FQNEAQ (reference sequence). The CDR3 here is CASSLDRGYTEAFF. The DNA of the CDR3 is TGTGCCAGCAGCTTAGACAGGGGATACACTGAAGCTTTCTTT.

The chain combines TRBV27 with TRBJ1-1; D uncertain. The germline V and J ends were trimmed by 2 bases and 3 bases, with 19 bases remaining between them. Germline CDR1 and CDR2: MNHEY and SMNVEV (reference sequence). This CDR3 region has 17 residues. The CDR3 loop is CASSLSPLHPADTEAFF. The DNA of the CDR3 is TGTGCCAGCAGTTTAAGTCCCTTACACCCGGCGGACACTGAAGCTTTCTTT.

V is TRBV9 and J is TRBJ2-7, with D perhaps matching TRBD2 (5 bases). Germline V CDR1 and CDR2: SGDLS, YYNGEE. The CDR3 totals 13 residues. The V end lost 7 bases, the J end lost 7 bases, and 18 bases lay between the germline ends. DNA for the CDR3: TGTGCCAGCCAGCTCGGGGATTCGGGAGAGCAGTACTTC. This sequence encodes CASQLGDSGEQYF.

The V and J genes are TRBV27 and TRBJ1-2, with 8 nucleotides matching TRBD1. Germline assignment: CDR1 MNHEY and CDR2 SMNVEV (reference sequence). This CDR3 contains 15 residues. V was clipped by 6 bases and J by 8 bases; unmatched bases: 14. CDR3 nucleotide sequence: TGTGCCAGCAGCTGGGACCCCCAGGGGGCACAAGGCTACACCTTC. Amino acids: CASSWDPQGAQGYTF.